Below, 6 T cell receptor beta chains from the same sample are listed, as sequenced in a study of blood T cell repertoires in COVID-19 (dated by TCRdb to 2019 to 2021). Libraries were prepared through the immunoSEQ multiplex PCR assay. TCRdb mirrors the immuneACCESS table, restricted to in-frame sequences. Some clones are absent from its copies; in checked studies, under half trace to an unresolved V gene, and the reason for the others is unknown. For this sample there are 400,000 to 450,000 clones; 85% to 90% appear just once. The ten largest make up 1% to 1.3% of the sample. The source material was PBMCs or T cells enriched from blood (not recorded which). All receptors come from a man aged 25-45 years who had recovered from COVID-19.

The gene calls are TRBV18 and TRBJ2-7, with 7 bases matching TRBD2. Germline assignment: CDR1 KGHSH and CDR2 LQKENI. The CDR3 runs 16 residues. V was pared by 0 bases and J by 3 bases, with 8 bases of the junction left unmatched. CDR3 nucleotides: TGTGCCAGCTCACCACCTCCCGGTGCGGGAGTCTACGAGCAGTACTTC. This encodes CASSPPPGAGVYEQYF.

CDR3 DNA sequence: TGTGCCAGCAGTTTCACAGAGGGAGGCACAGATACGCAGTATTTT. Encoded protein: CASSFTEGGTDTQYF. The chain is built from TRBV27 and TRBJ2-3, with a tentative D call TRBD2 (5 bases). There are 15 residues in the CDR3. With 3 bases removed from V and 1 base from J, the gap between germline ends came to 11 bases. Looked up from germline, CDR1 is MNHEY and CDR2 is SMNVEV (reference sequence).

This clone occurred once. Here the CDR3 reads CASSLVGAGPGELFF. The CDR3 DNA follows: TGTGCCAGCAGCTTAGTTGGGGCCGGGCCCGGGGAGCTGTTTTTT. The chain links TRBV7-6 to TRBJ2-2; tentatively, D is TRBD1 (5 bases). With 1 base removed from V and 6 bases from J, the gap between germline ends came to 12 bases. CDR3 length: 15 residues. Looked up from germline, CDR1 is SGHVS and CDR2 is FNYEAQ.

CDR3 in DNA: TGTGCCAGCAGCTTGAGCGGGTATGAAGCTTTCTTT. As protein: CASSLSGYEAFF. The V gene is TRBV5-8, the J gene TRBJ1-1; D is unresolved. Germline CDR1 SGHTS, CDR2 YDEGEE. The CDR3 contains 12 residues. V was pared by 1 base and J by 7 bases, with 8 bases between.

The chain uses TRBV18 and TRBJ2-2, with D tentatively TRBD2 (6 bases). The V and J ends lost 5 bases and 5 bases respectively, with 18 bases between them. The CDR3 is 16 amino acids. Germline lookup yields CDR1 KGHSH and CDR2 LQKENI. CDR3 residues: CASSTPTLRGTGELFF. CDR3 bases: TGTGCCAGCTCAACTCCCACTTTGCGGGGAACCGGGGAGCTGTTTTTT.

The CDR3 sequence is CASNTGHTDTQYF. CDR3 sequence (DNA): TGTGCCAGCAACACAGGACACACAGATACGCAGTATTTT. The chain links TRBV19 to TRBJ2-3; maybe TRBD1 (5 bases). The CDR3 covers 13 residues. Germline lookup yields CDR1 LNHDA and CDR2 SQIVND (reference sequence). Trimming removed 9 bases from V and 2 bases from J, with 12 bases in between.